The 13 T cell receptor beta chains below come from one sample, sequenced in a study of cytomegalovirus exposure and HLA in healthy donors. Use of 60 Vbeta and 13 Jbeta primers characterized the PCR. Profiling relied on immunoSEQ multiplex PCR, and the TCRdb table lists in-frame clones only, not all of them. Altogether 150,000 or so clones are present, 75% to 80% being singletons, with the ten largest covering around 1%. The sequenced sample consisted of PBMCs. The receptors stem from a woman in her forties or fifties in good health and CMV-seropositive.

This clone appeared once. The rearrangement joins TRBV2 to TRBJ2-7, with 9 bases matching TRBD2. CDR1 and CDR2 (germline): SNHLY, FYNNEI. V lost 2 bases, J lost 5 bases, and 7 bases stayed unmatched. The CDR3 runs 15 residues. As DNA, the CDR3 is TGTGCCAGCAGTGAAATCGGTCCTAGCGGGGACGAGCAGTACTTC. Protein sequence: CASSEIGPSGDEQYF.

This clone was detected only a few times. The chain combines TRBV27 with TRBJ1-6; 10 nucleotides align to TRBD1. Germline values: CDR1 MNHEY, CDR2 SMNVEV (reference sequence). Trimming took 4 bases from V and 9 from J; bases not matched to a gene: 12. This CDR3 is built from 17 residues. CDR3: CASSSKDRGMVSSPLHF. In nucleotides, the CDR3 is TGTGCCAGCAGTTCCAAGGACAGGGGGATGGTTAGTTCACCCCTCCACTTT.

The chain carries TRBV6-6 and TRBJ1-6, with 7 bases identical to TRBD1. The germline gives CDR1 MNHNY, CDR2 SVGAGI (reference sequence). The CDR3 extends over 15 amino acids. With V trimmed by 2 bases and J by 8 bases, 6 bases remained unmatched. The CDR3 sequence is CASSYPQGRDSPLHF. In DNA form, the CDR3 reads TGTGCCAGCAGTTACCCACAGGGGAGAGATTCACCCCTCCACTTT.

V usage is TRBV2 and J usage is TRBJ1-1; tentative D call: TRBD1 (5 bases). V was pared by 0 bases and J by 3 bases, with 8 bases between. The length of the CDR3 is 14 residues. CDR1 is SNHLY, CDR2 FYNNEI, per germline. In nucleotides, the CDR3 is TGTGCCAGCAGTGAAGCCGGCAGGGACACTGAAGCTTTCTTT. Amino acid sequence: CASSEAGRDTEAFF.

This chain connects TRBV5-4 to TRBJ1-2, with 8 bases identical to TRBD1. From germline, CDR1 is SGHNT and CDR2 YYREEE (reference sequence). There are 16 residues in the CDR3. Germline trimming cut 4 bases from V and 4 bases from J; bases unmatched to any gene: 12. DNA of the CDR3: TGTGCCAGCAGCCTGATGACAGGGGAATCGGGCTATGGCTACACCTTC. Translated, it gives CASSLMTGESGYGYTF. The variable domain in full, with the rest retrieved from reference TRBV5-4 and TRBJ1-2, is ETGVTQSPTHLIKTRGQQVTLRCSSQSGHNTVSWYQQALGQGPQFIFQYYREEENGRGNFPPRFSGLQFPNYSSELNVNALELDDSALYLCASSLMTGESGYGYTFGSGTRLTVV.

This clone has just one count. CDR3 in DNA: TGTGCCAGCAGCTTAGTAGGGACAGGGGCTCAGCCCCAGCATTTT. Encoded protein: CASSLVGTGAQPQHF. The chain has TRBV7-2 and TRBJ1-5; 10 bases map to TRBD1. After removal of 1 base from V and 6 bases from J, the junction contained 3 bases not matched to a gene. Germline assignment: CDR1 SGHTA and CDR2 FQGNSA. CDR3 length: 15 residues.

The chain combines TRBV5-1 with TRBJ2-2; D gene ambiguous. Trimming cost V 4 bases and J 2 bases, with 9 bases left between them. The germline V gene has CDR1 SGHRS and CDR2 YFSETQ. CDR3 size: 14 residues. CDR3 region: CASSVTSNTGELFF. The CDR3 bases are TGCGCCAGCAGCGTGACAAGTAACACCGGGGAGCTGTTTTTT.

CDR3: CASSPGQRGDTQYF. In DNA form, the CDR3 reads TGTGCCAGCAGCCCAGGGCAGCGAGGAGATACGCAGTATTTT. The chain has TRBV5-4 and TRBJ2-3, with D possibly being TRBD1 (5 bases). CDR3 length equals 14 residues. Trimming took 4 bases from V and 5 from J, leaving 14 bases between them. Germline V CDR1 and CDR2: SGHNT, YYREEE (reference sequence).

The chain links TRBV4-1 to TRBJ2-3, with D possibly matching TRBD2 (6 bases). CDR1 and CDR2 from the germline V gene are MGHRA and YSYEKL. The CDR3 is made up of 17 amino acids. Trimming pared 2 bases from V and 0 bases from J, leaving 15 bases between. CDR3 coding DNA: TGCGCCAGCAGCCAACTGGGACTTTACGCTAGCACAGATACGCAGTATTTT. Translating gives CASSQLGLYASTDTQYF.

V is TRBV6-5 and J is TRBJ1-4; 7 positions agree with TRBD1. The CDR3 has 16 amino acids. V was pared by 3 bases and J by 5 bases, with 9 bases of the junction left unmatched. The germline V gene has CDR1 MNHEY and CDR2 SVGAGI. The CDR3 protein is CASSYGRVRGNEKLFF. DNA of the CDR3: TGTGCCAGCAGTTATGGCAGGGTCAGGGGGAATGAAAAACTGTTTTTT.

CDR3 DNA: TGTGCCAGCAGTTCCCCAGGGAAGAATTCACCCCTCCACTTT. This codes for CASSSPGKNSPLHF. V usage is TRBV6-5 and J usage is TRBJ1-6; D perhaps matches TRBD1 (5 bases). V dropped 4 bases and J dropped 7 bases, with 11 bases sitting between them. This CDR3 has 14 residues. Germline CDR1 MNHEY, CDR2 SVGAGI.

This clone was counted only a few times. At one boundary the junction diverges from the germline segment, which might be a read error. The CDR3: CASSYRGQGLDF. The DNA of the CDR3 is TGTGCCAGCAGCTACCGTGGACAGGGCTTAGACTTC. V usage is TRBV6-5 and J usage is TRBJ2-5; TRBD1 matches 8 bases. Germline V gives CDR1 MNHEY, CDR2 SVGAGI. The CDR3 has 12 amino acids.

V and J are TRBV2 and TRBJ2-4; the match to TRBD2 covers 8 bases. CDR3 length: 16 residues. Germline trimming cut 4 bases from V and 3 bases from J; bases unmatched to any gene: 8. Germline CDR1 and CDR2: SNHLY and FYNNEI. CDR3 loop: CASSAGRAGGKNIQYF. In DNA, the CDR3 is TGTGCCAGCAGTGCCGGAAGGGCGGGAGGCAAAAACATTCAGTACTTC.